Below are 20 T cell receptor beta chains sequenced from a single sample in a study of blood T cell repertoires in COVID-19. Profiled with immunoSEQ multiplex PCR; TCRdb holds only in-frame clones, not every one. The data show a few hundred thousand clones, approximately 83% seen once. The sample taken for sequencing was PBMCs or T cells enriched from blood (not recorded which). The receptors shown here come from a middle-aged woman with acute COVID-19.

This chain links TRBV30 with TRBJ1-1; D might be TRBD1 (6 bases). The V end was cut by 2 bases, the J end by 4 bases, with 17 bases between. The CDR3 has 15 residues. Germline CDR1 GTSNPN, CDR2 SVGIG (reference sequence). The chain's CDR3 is CAWSKGGVLGTEAFF. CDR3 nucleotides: TGTGCCTGGAGTAAGGGGGGGGTACTGGGCACTGAAGCTTTCTTT.

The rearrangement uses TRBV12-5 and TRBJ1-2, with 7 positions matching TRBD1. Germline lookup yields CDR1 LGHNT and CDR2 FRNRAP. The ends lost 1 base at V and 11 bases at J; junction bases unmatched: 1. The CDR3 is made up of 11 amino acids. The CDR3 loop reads CASGLEGAYTF. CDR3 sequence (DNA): TGTGCTAGTGGTTTGGAGGGGGCGTACACCTTC.

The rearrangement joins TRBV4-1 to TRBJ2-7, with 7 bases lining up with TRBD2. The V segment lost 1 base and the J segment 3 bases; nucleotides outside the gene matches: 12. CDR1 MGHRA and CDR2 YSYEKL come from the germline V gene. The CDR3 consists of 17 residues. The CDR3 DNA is TGCGCCAGCAGCCAAGGTTCTCGGGGAGGGAGAGTCTACGAGCAGTACTTC. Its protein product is CASSQGSRGGRVYEQYF.

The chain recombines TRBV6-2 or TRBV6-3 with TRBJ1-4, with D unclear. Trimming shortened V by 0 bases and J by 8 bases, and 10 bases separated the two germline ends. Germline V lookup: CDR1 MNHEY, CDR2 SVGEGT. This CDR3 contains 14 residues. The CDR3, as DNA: TGTGCCAGCAGTTACTCGAGGGCAGGAGAAAAACTGTTTTTT. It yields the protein CASSYSRAGEKLFF.

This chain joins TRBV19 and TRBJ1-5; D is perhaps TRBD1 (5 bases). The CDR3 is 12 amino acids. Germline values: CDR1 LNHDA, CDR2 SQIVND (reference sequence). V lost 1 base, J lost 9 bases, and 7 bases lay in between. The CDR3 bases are TGTGCCAGTAGTATAGGGGGCTGGCCCCAGCATTTT. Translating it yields CASSIGGWPQHF.

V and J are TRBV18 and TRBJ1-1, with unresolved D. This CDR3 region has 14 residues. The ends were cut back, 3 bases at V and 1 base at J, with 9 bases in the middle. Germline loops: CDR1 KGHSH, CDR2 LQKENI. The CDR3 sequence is CASSPVGGNTEAFF. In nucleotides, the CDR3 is TGTGCCAGCTCACCCGTTGGAGGGAACACTGAAGCTTTCTTT.

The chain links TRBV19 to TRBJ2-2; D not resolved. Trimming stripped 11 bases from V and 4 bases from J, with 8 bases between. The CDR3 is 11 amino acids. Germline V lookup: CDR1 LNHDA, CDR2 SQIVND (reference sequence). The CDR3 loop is CASRSTGELFF. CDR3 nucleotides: TGTGCCTCACGGAGCACCGGGGAGCTGTTTTTT.

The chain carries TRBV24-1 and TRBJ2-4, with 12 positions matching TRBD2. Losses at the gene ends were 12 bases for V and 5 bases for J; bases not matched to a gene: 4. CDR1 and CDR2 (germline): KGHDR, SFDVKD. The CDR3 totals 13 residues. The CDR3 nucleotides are TGTGCCGCTAGCGGGAGGGCCGAAAACATTCAGTACTTC. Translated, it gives CAASGRAENIQYF.

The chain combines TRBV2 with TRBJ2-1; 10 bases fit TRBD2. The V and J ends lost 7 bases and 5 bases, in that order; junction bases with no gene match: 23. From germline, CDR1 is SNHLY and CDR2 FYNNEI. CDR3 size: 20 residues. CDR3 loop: CASIRGMASGSTRAHNEQFF. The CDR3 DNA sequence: TGTGCCAGCATTCGGGGGATGGCTAGCGGGAGTACGAGGGCCCACAATGAGCAGTTCTTC.

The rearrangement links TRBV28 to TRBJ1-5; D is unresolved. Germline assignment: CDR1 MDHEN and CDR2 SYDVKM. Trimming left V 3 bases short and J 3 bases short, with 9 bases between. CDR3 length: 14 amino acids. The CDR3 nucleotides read TGTGCCAGCAGTTTGCAGAACGCCAATCAGCCCCAGCATTTT. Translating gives CASSLQNANQPQHF. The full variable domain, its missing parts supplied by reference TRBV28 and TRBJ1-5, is DVKVTQSSRYLVKRTGEKVFLECVQDMDHENMFWYRQDPGLGLRLIYFSYDVKMKEKGDIPEGYSVSREKKERFSLILESASTNQTSMYLCASSLQNANQPQHFGDGTRLSIL.

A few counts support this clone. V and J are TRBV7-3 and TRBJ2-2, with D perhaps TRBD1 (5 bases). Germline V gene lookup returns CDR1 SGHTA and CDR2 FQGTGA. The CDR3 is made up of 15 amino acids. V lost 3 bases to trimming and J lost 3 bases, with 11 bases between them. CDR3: CASSLGRADTGELFF. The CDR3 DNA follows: TGTGCCAGCAGCTTGGGCAGGGCCGACACCGGGGAGCTGTTTTTT.

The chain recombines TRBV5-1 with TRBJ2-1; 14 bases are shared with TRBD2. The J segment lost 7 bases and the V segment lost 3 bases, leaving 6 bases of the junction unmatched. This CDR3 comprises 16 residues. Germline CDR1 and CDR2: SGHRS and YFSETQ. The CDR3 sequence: CASSWGLAGVDNEQFF. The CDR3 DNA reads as TGCGCCAGCAGCTGGGGACTAGCGGGAGTTGATAATGAGCAGTTCTTC.

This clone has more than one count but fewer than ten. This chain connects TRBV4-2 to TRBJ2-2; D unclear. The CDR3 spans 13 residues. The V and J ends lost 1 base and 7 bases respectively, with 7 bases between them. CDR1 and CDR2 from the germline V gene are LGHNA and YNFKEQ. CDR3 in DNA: TGTGCCAGCAGCCAAGGGGCCAACGGGGAGCTGTTTTTT. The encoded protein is CASSQGANGELFF.

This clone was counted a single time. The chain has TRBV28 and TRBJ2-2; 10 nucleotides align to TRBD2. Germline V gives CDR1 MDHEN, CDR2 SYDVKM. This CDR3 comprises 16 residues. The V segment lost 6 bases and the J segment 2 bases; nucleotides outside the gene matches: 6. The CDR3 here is CASSSTSGINTGELFF. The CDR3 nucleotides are TGTGCCAGCAGCTCCACTAGCGGGATCAACACCGGGGAGCTGTTTTTT.

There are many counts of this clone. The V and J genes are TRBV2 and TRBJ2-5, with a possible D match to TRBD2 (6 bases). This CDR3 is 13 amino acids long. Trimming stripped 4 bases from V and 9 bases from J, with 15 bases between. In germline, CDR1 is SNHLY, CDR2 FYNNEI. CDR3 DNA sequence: TGTGCCAGCAGTGCGGGAGATTATGGGGCCCAGTACTTC. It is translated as CASSAGDYGAQYF.

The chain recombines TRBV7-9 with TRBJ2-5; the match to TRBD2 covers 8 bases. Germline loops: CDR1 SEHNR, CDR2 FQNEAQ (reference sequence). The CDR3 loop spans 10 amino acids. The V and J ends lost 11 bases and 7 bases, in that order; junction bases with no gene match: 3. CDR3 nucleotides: TGTGCCTCGGGGGGGACGACCCAGTACTTC. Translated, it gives CASGGTTQYF.

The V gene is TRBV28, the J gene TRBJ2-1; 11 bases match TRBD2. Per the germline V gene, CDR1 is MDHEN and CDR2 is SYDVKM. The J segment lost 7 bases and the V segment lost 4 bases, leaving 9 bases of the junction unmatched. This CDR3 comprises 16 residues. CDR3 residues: CASSSTSGRLGNEQFF. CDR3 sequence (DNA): TGTGCCAGCAGTTCCACTAGCGGGAGACTTGGGAATGAGCAGTTCTTC.

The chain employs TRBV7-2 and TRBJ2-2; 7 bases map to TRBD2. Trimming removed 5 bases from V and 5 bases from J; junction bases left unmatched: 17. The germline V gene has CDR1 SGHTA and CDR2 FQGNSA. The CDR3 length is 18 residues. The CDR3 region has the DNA TGTGCCAGCAGCCCGCGGGGCCGGGGCGCGGGAGAAACCGGGGAGCTGTTTTTT. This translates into CASSPRGRGAGETGELFF.

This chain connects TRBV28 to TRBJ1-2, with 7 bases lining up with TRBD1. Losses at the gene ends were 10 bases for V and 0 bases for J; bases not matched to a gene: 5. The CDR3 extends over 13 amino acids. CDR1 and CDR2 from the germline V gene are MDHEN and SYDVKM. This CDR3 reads CAILGTANYGYTF. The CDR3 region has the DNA TGTGCCATCTTGGGGACAGCTAACTATGGCTACACCTTC.

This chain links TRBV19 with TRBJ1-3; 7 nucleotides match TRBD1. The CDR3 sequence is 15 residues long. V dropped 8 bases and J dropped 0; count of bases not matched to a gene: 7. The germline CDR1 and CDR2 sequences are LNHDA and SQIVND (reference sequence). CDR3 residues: CASRRRGHSGNTIYF. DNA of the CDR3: TGTGCCAGTCGAAGGAGGGGGCACTCTGGAAACACCATATATTTT.